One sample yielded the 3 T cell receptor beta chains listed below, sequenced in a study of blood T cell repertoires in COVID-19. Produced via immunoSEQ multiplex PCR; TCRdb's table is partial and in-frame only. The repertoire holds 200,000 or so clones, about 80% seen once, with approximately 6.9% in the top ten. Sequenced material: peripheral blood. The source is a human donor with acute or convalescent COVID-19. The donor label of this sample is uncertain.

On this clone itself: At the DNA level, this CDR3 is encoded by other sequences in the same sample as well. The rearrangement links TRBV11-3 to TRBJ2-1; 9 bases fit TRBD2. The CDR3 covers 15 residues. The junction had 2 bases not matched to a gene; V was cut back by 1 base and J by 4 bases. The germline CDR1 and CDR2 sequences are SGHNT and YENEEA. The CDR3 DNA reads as TGTGCCAGCAGCTTAGGGCGGGAGGGATACAATGAGCAGTTCTTC. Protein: CASSLGREGYNEQFF.

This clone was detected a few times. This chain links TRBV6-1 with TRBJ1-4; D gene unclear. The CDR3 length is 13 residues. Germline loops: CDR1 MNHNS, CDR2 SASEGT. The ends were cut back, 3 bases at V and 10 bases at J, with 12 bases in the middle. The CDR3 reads CASSEQIRTKLFF. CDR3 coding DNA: TGTGCCAGCAGTGAGCAAATCAGAACAAAACTGTTTTTT.

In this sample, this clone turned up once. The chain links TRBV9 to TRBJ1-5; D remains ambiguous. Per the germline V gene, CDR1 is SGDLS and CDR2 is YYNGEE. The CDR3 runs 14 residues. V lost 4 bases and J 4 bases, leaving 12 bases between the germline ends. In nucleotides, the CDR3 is TGTGCCAGCAGCTCCGGGAGCCATAATCAGCCCCAGCATTTT. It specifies CASSSGSHNQPQHF.